Sequencing of this TCR beta chain was carried out in a study of T-cell reconstitution after alpha-beta-depleted transplantation in children. Findings and limits, study-wide: Reportedly, roughly two months post-transplant, alpha-beta T cells arose from several hundred expanded graft clones. The origin of high day-60 TCRbeta diversity in some patients lay in surviving recipient T cells and thymic progenitors. A year had passed since transplant, and T-cell counts and diversity by then came mostly from newly produced T cells.

Preparing the TCRbeta library involved the use of unique molecular identifiers. Each CDR3 protein is one row after TCRdb ran MiXCR on the PCR reads. Of about 31,000 distinct CDR3 sequences in the sample, about 6.8% were seen once. The V end lost 3 bases, the J end lost 4 bases, and 15 bases lay between the germline ends. The CDR3 length is 15 residues. At least ten counts were recorded for this clonotype. The target antigen is unknown. The rearrangement links TRBV12-3 or TRBV12-4 to TRBJ1-2; D is possibly TRBD1 (5 bases). This receptor was identified in a child under two years old who had a stem cell transplant for acute myeloid leukemia, so the T cells may come from the graft donor. The material was peripheral blood, obtained 60 days after TCRalphabeta/CD19-depleted stem cell transplant. The CDR3 nucleotides are TGTGCCAGCAGTTTGAGCCCCAGGGTCATCTATGGCTACACCTTC. Residues: CASSLSPRVIYGYTF.